This TCR beta chain was captured in a study of T-cell reconstitution after alpha-beta-depleted transplantation in children. The CDR3 is 13 amino acids. Germline CDR1 SEHNR, CDR2 FQNEAQ (reference sequence). Between the trimmed V and J ends, which lost 2 bases and 6 bases, there was a span of 10 bases. In this sample, this clonotype turned up a few times. Unique molecular identifiers were used to barcode this TCRbeta library. TCRdb analysed the PCR reads with MiXCR anew, one entry per CDR3 protein. The table records roughly 500,000 distinct CDR3 sequences, about 17% of them present only once. The clonotype originates from a human donor who donated a stem cell graft to a child with acute lymphoblastic leukemia. The V gene is TRBV7-9, the J gene TRBJ1-1; possible D gene TRBD1, 5 bases. The sample in question was PBMCs from the stem cell graft donor, obtained from the stem cell graft. The CDR3 DNA follows: TGTGCCAGCAGCTTACGCAGGGATCCTGAAGCTTTCTTT. Translated, it gives CASSLRRDPEAFF.